This T cell receptor (beta chain) came from a study of blood T cells in healthy people across ages. Sample-barcoded 5' priming and a J-beta primer mix drove a second PCR of 7 to 11 cycles. TCRdb reanalysed the 5' RACE reads using MiXCR and keeps one entry per CDR3 protein. The data contain more than 1,000,000 distinct CDR3 sequences, about 23% of them singletons. The CDR3 extends over 13 amino acids. The germline gives CDR1 ENHRY, CDR2 SYGVKD. The V end was cut by 6 bases, the J end by 5 bases, with 11 bases between. This sample also appeared in a second study, on T cells of mothers and their children.

The sample taken for sequencing was blood. This clonotype originated in a girl aged 2-9 years in good health. This chain uses TRBV10-3 with TRBJ2-1; possibly TRBD2 for D (6 bases). CDR3: CAIRRDEDNEQFF. CDR3 nucleotide sequence: TGTGCCATCAGGCGGGACGAAGACAATGAGCAGTTCTTC.